This entry describes one T cell receptor (beta chain). This sample is drawn from a study of blood T cell repertoires in COVID-19. Study-level background: Italy, Spain and the United States were the sources of the convalescent and acute COVID-19 samples. T cells, B-cell-depleted T cells, or PBMCs supplied cDNA or gDNA.

The CDR3 sequence is 15 residues long. V shed 0 bases and J shed 2 bases, with 10 bases lying between them. CDR1 is MNHEY and CDR2 is SVGAGI in the germline V gene. How the authors handled the data: Amplification of reference gene primers provided the estimated nucleated cell counts. The method was immunoSEQ multiplex PCR; TCRdb's version includes in-frame clones alone and lacks a portion of them. V and J calls and clone size are copied from that table; D and trimming were computed from the DNA. This sample yields 49,000 or so clones, of which roughly 84% are seen a single time; 6.5% belongs to the top ten.

The source material was peripheral blood. This sequence joins TRBV6-5 and TRBJ1-1; perhaps TRBD1 as D (6 bases). This TCR derives from a man aged 45-65 years with active COVID-19. The CDR3 reads CASSYSRGGNTEAFF. The CDR3 DNA reads as TGTGCCAGCAGTTACTCGAGGGGGGGCAACACTGAAGCTTTCTTT.